Below are 17 T cell receptor beta chains sequenced from a single sample in a study of identical twins. One entry per CDR3 protein results from TCRdb running MiXCR on the 5' RACE reads. Here the sample spans about 450,000 distinct CDR3 sequences, under 20% being singletons. Input material: naive T cells sorted from blood. The receptors were gathered from a man aged 50-60 years in good health.

This clonotype has at least ten counts. This chain joins TRBV5-1 and TRBJ2-1; no firm D call. CDR1 and CDR2 from the germline V gene are SGHRS and YFSETQ. Trimming stripped 0 bases from V and 5 bases from J, with 9 bases between. CDR3 size: 14 residues. The CDR3 loop is CASSLVQLNNEQFF. DNA of the CDR3: TGCGCCAGCAGCTTGGTTCAGCTTAACAATGAGCAGTTCTTC.

This clonotype was counted ten times or more. The chain uses TRBV5-5 and TRBJ1-5; D possibly corresponds to TRBD1 (5 bases). The germline V gene encodes CDR1 SGHKS and CDR2 YYEKEE (reference sequence). The V and J ends lost 4 bases and 5 bases respectively, with 16 bases between them. This CDR3 region has 15 residues. CDR3 in amino acids: CASSPGGSGYQPQHF. CDR3 nucleotide sequence: TGTGCCAGCAGCCCCGGGGGGTCGGGGTATCAGCCCCAGCATTTT.

This clonotype was detected many times. The CDR3, as DNA: TGTGCCAGCAGCCAATATCCTATCGGGGGCAGTGAAAAACTGTTTTTT. The encoded protein is CASSQYPIGGSEKLFF. The chain recombines TRBV6-1 with TRBJ1-4, with D tentatively TRBD1 (6 bases). V lost 6 bases to trimming and J lost 7 bases, with 21 bases between them. The CDR3 runs to 16 residues. In germline, CDR1 is MNHNS, CDR2 SASEGT.

In its sample, this clonotype was seen a few times. The chain combines TRBV4-3 with TRBJ2-1, with 13 bases identical to TRBD2. J was trimmed by 10 bases and V by 3 bases; bases with no gene match: 6. Germline V CDR1 and CDR2: LGHNA, YSLEER. This CDR3 has 15 amino acids. The CDR3 DNA sequence: TGCGCCAGCAGCCAGGCCGGGACTAGCGGGGAGGAGCAGTTCTTC. It encodes CASSQAGTSGEEQFF.

The chain is built from TRBV9 and TRBJ2-5; a weak D match, TRBD1 (6 bases). The germline CDR1 and CDR2 sequences are SGDLS and YYNGEE. Trimming cost V 3 bases and J 5 bases, with 17 bases left between them. There are 15 residues in the CDR3. In DNA, the CDR3 is TGTGCCAGCAGCGCAGGAAACAGGGTCCGGGAGACCCAGTACTTC. Translation: CASSAGNRVRETQYF.

This clonotype has ten or more counts. The gene calls are TRBV4-2 and TRBJ2-4; 7 nucleotides align to TRBD1. V gave up 0 bases and J gave up 0 bases; unmatched junction bases: 11. Per germline, CDR1 LGHNA and CDR2 YNFKEQ. This CDR3 has 19 residues. The CDR3 coding sequence is TGTGCCAGCAGCCAAGATAAAGTAGGGACAGCTCTAGCCAAAAACATTCAGTACTTC. Residues: CASSQDKVGTALAKNIQYF.

This clonotype was counted a few times. The chain recombines TRBV6-5 with TRBJ2-2, with TRBD1 as a possible D gene (6 bases). Trimming removed 2 bases at V and 4 bases at J, with 17 bases between. The CDR3 has 17 amino acids. Germline CDR1 MNHEY, CDR2 SVGAGI. The CDR3 loop is CASSYLQGPRGTGELFF. Here the CDR3 DNA reads TGTGCCAGCAGTTACCTACAGGGTCCAAGGGGCACCGGGGAGCTGTTTTTT.

The gene calls are TRBV18 and TRBJ2-2; D perhaps matches TRBD1 (6 bases). CDR3 size: 16 residues. CDR1 is KGHSH and CDR2 is LQKENI in the germline V gene. V lost 3 bases, J lost 3 bases, and 14 bases lay in between. CDR3 protein: CASSPRYAGDTGELFF. The CDR3, as DNA: TGTGCCAGCTCACCCCGGTACGCAGGGGACACCGGGGAGCTGTTTTTT.

The rearrangement uses TRBV2 and TRBJ2-7; 10 nucleotides align to TRBD1. Germline CDR1 and CDR2: SNHLY and FYNNEI. CDR3 length: 14 amino acids. Losses at the gene ends were 6 bases for V and 3 bases for J; bases not matched to a gene: 5. The CDR3 spells CASRPTGGLYEQYF. As DNA, the CDR3 is TGTGCCAGCAGGCCGACAGGGGGCCTCTACGAGCAGTACTTC.

The chain has TRBV20-1 and TRBJ2-3; D call uncertain. The germline gives CDR1 DFQATT, CDR2 SNEGSKA (reference sequence). CDR3 length: 12 amino acids. V was trimmed by 4 bases and J by 2 bases, leaving 7 bases between them. The CDR3 region is CSAISPTDTQYF. The CDR3 region has the DNA TGCAGTGCTATAAGTCCCACAGATACGCAGTATTTT.

This clonotype was counted between two and nine times. V usage is TRBV5-1 and J usage is TRBJ2-3; D may be TRBD1 (6 bases). Germline V lookup: CDR1 SGHRS, CDR2 YFSETQ. The CDR3 extends over 13 amino acids. V dropped 4 bases and J dropped 5 bases, with 11 bases sitting between them. The chain's CDR3 is CASSPGTRDTQYF. The CDR3 region has the DNA TGCGCCAGCAGCCCAGGGACAAGAGATACGCAGTATTTT.

As concerns this clonotype: A much larger clone lies a single base off, so this may be a read error. The V gene is TRBV12-3 or TRBV12-4, the J gene TRBJ2-2; D is perhaps TRBD1 (5 bases). The CDR3 is made up of 12 amino acids. This chain's CDR3 is CASRSDTVELFF. CDR3 nucleotide sequence: TGTGCCAGCAGGTCGGACACCGTGGAGCTGTTTTTT.

The chain recombines TRBV29-1 with TRBJ2-5; TRBD2 might be the D (5 bases). V was pared by 1 base and J by 9 bases, with 12 bases between. The CDR3 runs to 12 residues. CDR1 is SQVTM and CDR2 is ANQGSEA in the germline V gene. CDR3 region: CSVEVSTGAQYF. CDR3 in DNA: TGCAGCGTTGAAGTGTCGACCGGGGCCCAGTACTTC.

The chain carries TRBV5-5 and TRBJ2-1; TRBD2 matches 8 bases. CDR1 is SGHKS, CDR2 YYEKEE, per germline (reference sequence). CDR3 length equals 13 residues. The junction had 3 bases not matched to a gene; V was cut back by 4 bases and J by 6 bases. The CDR3 sequence: CASSLGRANEQFF. As DNA, the CDR3 is TGTGCCAGCAGCCTCGGGAGGGCCAATGAGCAGTTCTTC.

V gene TRBV7-2 combines with J gene TRBJ1-1; D is unclear. The V and J ends lost 4 bases and 0 bases respectively, with 15 bases between them. This CDR3 region has 16 residues. Germline V gives CDR1 SGHTA, CDR2 FQGNSA. The CDR3 reads CASSYGPGSMNTEAFF. CDR3 DNA: TGTGCCAGCAGCTACGGCCCGGGATCGATGAACACTGAAGCTTTCTTT.

This clonotype has ten or more counts. The chain links TRBV20-1 to TRBJ2-7; D perhaps matches TRBD1 (6 bases). Germline V CDR1 and CDR2: DFQATT, SNEGSKA (reference sequence). The CDR3 loop spans 14 amino acids. V was shortened by 3 bases and J by 2 bases, with 14 bases between the two germline ends. CDR3: CSASQQGLPYEQYF. DNA for the CDR3: TGCAGTGCTAGTCAACAGGGCCTCCCCTACGAGCAGTACTTC.

V and J are TRBV2 and TRBJ2-5, with 12 bases lining up with TRBD2. Trimming cost V 1 base and J 5 bases; bases outside gene matches: 23. CDR1 is SNHLY and CDR2 is FYNNEI in the germline V gene. The CDR3 has 22 residues. The CDR3 protein is CASSEDTRVRLAGGPRLETQYF. CDR3 in DNA: TGTGCCAGCAGTGAAGATACCAGGGTACGCCTAGCGGGGGGGCCGCGGTTGGAGACCCAGTACTTC.